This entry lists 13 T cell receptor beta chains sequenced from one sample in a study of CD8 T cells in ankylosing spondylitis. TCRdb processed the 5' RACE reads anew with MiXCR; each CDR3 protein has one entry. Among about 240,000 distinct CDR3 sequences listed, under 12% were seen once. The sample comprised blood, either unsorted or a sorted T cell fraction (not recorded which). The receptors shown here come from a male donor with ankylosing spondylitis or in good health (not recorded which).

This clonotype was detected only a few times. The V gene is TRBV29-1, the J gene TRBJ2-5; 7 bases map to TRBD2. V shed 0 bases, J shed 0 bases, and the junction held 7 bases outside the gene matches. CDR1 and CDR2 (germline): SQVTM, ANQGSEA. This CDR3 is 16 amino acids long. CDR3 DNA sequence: TGCAGCGTTGAAGATCCCTCCGGGGGGTACCAAGAGACCCAGTACTTC. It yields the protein CSVEDPSGGYQETQYF.

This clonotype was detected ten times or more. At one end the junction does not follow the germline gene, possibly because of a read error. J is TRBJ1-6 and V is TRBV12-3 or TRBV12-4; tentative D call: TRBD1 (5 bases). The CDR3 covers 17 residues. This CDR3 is CASSSKSFLWGDSPLHF. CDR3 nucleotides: TGTGCTAGCAGTTCGAAGTCATTCCTATGGGGGGATTCACCCCTCCACTTT.

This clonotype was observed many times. CDR3 region: CASSESSHKDGYTF. CDR3 bases: TGCGCCAGCAGTGAGTCTTCCCATAAGGATGGCTACACCTTC. The chain combines TRBV10-2 with TRBJ1-2, with D uncertain. V lost 0 bases and J lost 6, with 11 bases in between. The germline gives CDR1 WSHSY, CDR2 SAAADI. The CDR3 consists of 14 residues.

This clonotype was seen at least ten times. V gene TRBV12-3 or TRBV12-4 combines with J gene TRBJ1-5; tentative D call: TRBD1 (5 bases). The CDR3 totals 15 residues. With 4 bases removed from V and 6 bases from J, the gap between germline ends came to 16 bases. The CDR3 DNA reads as TGTGCCAGCAGTTCTCTCGGGGCCTCCATTCAGCCCCAGCATTTT. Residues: CASSSLGASIQPQHF.

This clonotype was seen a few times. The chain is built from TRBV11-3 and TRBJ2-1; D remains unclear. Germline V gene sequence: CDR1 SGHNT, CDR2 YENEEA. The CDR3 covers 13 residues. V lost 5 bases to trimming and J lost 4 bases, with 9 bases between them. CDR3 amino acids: CASSTTLYNEQFF. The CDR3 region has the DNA TGTGCCAGCAGCACAACACTTTACAATGAGCAGTTCTTC.

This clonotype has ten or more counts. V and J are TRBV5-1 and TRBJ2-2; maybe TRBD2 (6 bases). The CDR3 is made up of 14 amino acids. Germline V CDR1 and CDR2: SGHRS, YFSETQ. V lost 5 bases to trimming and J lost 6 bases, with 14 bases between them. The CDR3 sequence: CASRTRGIPGELFF. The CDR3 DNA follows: TGCGCCAGCAGGACGCGGGGAATTCCCGGGGAGCTGTTTTTT.

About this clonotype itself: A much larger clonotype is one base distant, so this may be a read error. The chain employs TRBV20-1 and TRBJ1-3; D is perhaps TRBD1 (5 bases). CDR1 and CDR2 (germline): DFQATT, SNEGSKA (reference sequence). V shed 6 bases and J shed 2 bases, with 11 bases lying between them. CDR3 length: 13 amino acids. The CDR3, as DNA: TGCAGTGCCATACAGGACCCTGGAAACACCATATATTTT. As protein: CSAIQDPGNTIYF.

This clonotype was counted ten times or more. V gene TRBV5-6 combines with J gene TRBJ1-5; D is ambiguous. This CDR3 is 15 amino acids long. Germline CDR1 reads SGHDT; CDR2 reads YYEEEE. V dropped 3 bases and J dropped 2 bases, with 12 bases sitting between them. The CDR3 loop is CASSSQLGGNQPQHF. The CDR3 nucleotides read TGTGCCAGCAGCTCCCAACTTGGGGGCAATCAGCCCCAGCATTTT.

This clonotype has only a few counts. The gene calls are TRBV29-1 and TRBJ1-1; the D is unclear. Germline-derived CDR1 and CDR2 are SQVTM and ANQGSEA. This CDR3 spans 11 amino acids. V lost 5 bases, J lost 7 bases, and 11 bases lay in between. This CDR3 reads CSVWFKGEAFF. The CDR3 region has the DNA TGCAGCGTTTGGTTTAAAGGTGAAGCTTTCTTT. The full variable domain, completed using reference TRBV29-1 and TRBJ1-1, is SAVISQKPSRDICQRGTSLTIQCQVDSQVTMMFWYRQQPGQSLTLIATANQGSEATYESGFVIDKFPISRPNLTFSTLTVSNMSPEDSSIYLCSVWFKGEAFFGQGTRLTVV.

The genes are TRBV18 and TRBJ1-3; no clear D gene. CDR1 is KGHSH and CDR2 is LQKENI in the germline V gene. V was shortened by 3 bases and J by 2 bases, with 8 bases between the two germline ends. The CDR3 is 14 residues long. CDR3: CASSPGDTGNTIYF. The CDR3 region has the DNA TGTGCCAGCTCACCCGGAGACACTGGAAACACCATATATTTT.

The DNA for the CDR3 is TGCAGTGCTAGACGGCCCATGGGCAATCAGCCCCAGCATTTT. Translation: CSARRPMGNQPQHF. This rearrangement joins TRBV20-1 to TRBJ1-5, with no clear D. CDR3 length equals 14 residues. V was pared by 2 bases and J by 2 bases, with 10 bases between. Germline CDR1 DFQATT, CDR2 SNEGSKA (reference sequence).

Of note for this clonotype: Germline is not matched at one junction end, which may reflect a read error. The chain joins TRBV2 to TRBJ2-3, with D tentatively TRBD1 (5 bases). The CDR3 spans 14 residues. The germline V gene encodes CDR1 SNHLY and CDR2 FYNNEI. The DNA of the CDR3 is TGTGCCAGCAAATCGGATCAGGGCACAGATATGCAGTATTTT. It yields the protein CASKSDQGTDMQYF.

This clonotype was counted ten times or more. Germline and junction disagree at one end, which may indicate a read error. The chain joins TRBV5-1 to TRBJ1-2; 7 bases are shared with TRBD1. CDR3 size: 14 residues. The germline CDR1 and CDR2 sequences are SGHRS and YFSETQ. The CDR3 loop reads CASSPEGQQYGYTF. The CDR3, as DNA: TGCGCTAGCAGCCCAGAGGGACAGCAGTATGGCTACACCTTC.